This TCR beta chain was captured by sequencing in a study of graft-versus-host responses after intestinal transplantation. In the study overall: Every recipient had anti-thymocyte globulin induction and roughly three years of tacrolimus plus steroids.

Study-level points and caveats: Some GvH clones appeared in ileal mucosa or blood before recipient bone marrow. Early post-transplant HvG declines showed an association with peak circulating GvH clone levels.

TCRdb keeps only in-frame clones here, not all; method: immunoSEQ multiplex PCR. The data contain fewer than 25,000 clones, 40% of them singletons. This CDR3 is built from 15 residues. Germline-derived CDR1 and CDR2 are SGHTA and FQGNSA. The J segment lost 1 base and the V segment lost 5 bases, leaving 5 bases of the junction unmatched. Stimulators, around 200,000 irradiated and violet-dye-labeled cells, were plated with around 200,000 CFSE-labeled responder cells. This clone was recorded a few times. Other nucleotide sequences from this sample produce the same CDR3. This specimen consisted of alloreactive CD4+ T cells from a mixed lymphocyte reaction culture, obtained before intestinal transplant. Sample subset: CFSE-low proliferating T cells sorted from roughly six-day pre-transplant mixed lymphocyte reaction (GvH or HvG direction). This receptor was identified in a human patient who received an intestinal transplant. This chain uses TRBV7-2 with TRBJ2-3; the match to TRBD2 covers 8 bases. CDR3 nucleotide sequence: TGTGCCAGCAGCCCTAGCGGGTTGGGCACAGATACGCAGTATTTT. Amino acids: CASSPSGLGTDTQYF.